This TCR beta chain was documented in a study of T cell clonotyping in hematopoietic cell transplantation. The protocol was immunoSEQ multiplex PCR, while the TCRdb copy is restricted to in-frame clones and leaves out a portion. This sample has about 44,000 clones, with about 95% found just once. Notes on this clone: Its antigen is still unknown.

Findings and caveats of the study: Pathologically expanded recipient clonotypes increased progressively from day 30 to day 180 as diversity fell. Higher Inverse Simpson Index values in graft donor and pretransplant recipient predicted broader posttransplant TCR diversity. Few recipient clonotypes overlapped donors; over 95% were de novo at given depth.

CDR1 is LNHDA, CDR2 SQIVND, per germline (reference sequence). The V segment lost 6 bases and the J segment 4 bases; nucleotides outside the gene matches: 4. This CDR3 region has 15 residues. The chain is built from TRBV19 and TRBJ1-6; 9 bases align to TRBD1. Sequencing used peripheral blood mononuclear cells. This TCR came from a woman aged 50 to 60 in good health. Some clones in this sample may be carry-over from other donors' samples. The CDR3 loop reads CASRDRGSYNSPLHF. DNA for the CDR3: TGTGCCAGTAGGGACAGGGGCTCGTATAATTCACCCCTCCACTTT.